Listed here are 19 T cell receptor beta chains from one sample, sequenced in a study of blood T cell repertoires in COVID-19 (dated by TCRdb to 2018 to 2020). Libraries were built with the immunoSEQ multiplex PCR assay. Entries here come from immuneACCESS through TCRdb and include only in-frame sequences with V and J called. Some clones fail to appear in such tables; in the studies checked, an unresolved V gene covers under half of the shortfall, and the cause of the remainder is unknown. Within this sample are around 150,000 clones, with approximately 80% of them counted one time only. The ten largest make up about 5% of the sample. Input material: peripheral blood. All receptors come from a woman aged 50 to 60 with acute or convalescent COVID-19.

The CDR3 DNA sequence: TGTGCCAGCAGTTCGGAGGGTTTTTCCTATAATTCACCCCTCCACTTT. Its translation is CASSSEGFSYNSPLHF. The V gene is TRBV28, the J gene TRBJ1-6, with D hard to call. CDR3 length: 16 amino acids. From germline, CDR1 is MDHEN and CDR2 SYDVKM. Trimming removed 4 bases at V and 1 base at J, with 11 bases between.

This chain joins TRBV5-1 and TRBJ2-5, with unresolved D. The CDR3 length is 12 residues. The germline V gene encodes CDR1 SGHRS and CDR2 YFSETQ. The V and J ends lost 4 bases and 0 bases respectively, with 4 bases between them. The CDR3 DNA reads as TGCGCCAGCAGCCTAGACCAAGAGACCCAGTACTTC. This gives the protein CASSLDQETQYF.

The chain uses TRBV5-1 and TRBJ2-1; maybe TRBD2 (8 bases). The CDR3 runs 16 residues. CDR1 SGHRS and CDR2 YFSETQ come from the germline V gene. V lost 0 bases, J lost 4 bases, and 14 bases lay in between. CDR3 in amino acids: CASSLVSGTAYNEQFF. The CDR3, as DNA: TGCGCCAGCAGCTTGGTTAGCGGGACAGCTTACAATGAGCAGTTCTTC.

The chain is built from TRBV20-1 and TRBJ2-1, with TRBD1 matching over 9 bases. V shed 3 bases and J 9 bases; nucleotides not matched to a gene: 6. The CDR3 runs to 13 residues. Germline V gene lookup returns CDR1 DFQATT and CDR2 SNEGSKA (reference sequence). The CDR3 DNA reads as TGCAGTGCTAGTCCCGGACAGGGGATTGAGCAGTTCTTC. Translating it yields CSASPGQGIEQFF.

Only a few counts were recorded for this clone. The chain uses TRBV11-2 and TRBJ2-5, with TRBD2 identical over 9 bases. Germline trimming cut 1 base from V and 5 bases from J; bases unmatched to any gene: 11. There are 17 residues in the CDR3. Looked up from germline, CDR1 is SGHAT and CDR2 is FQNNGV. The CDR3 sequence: CASSLVGLAVRQETQYF. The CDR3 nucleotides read TGTGCCAGCAGCTTAGTGGGACTAGCTGTCCGTCAGGAGACCCAGTACTTC.

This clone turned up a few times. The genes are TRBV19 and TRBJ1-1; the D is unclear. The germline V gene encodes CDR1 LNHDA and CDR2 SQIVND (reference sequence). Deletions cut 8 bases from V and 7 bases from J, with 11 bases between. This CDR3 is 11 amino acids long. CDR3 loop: CASYSGYEAFF. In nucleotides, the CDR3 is TGTGCCAGTTATTCGGGATATGAAGCTTTCTTT.

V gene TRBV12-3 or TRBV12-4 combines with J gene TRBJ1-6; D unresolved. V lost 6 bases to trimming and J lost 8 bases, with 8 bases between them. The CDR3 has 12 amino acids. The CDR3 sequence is CASSSGYSPLHF. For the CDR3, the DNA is TGTGCCAGCAGCTCCGGGTATTCACCCCTCCACTTT.

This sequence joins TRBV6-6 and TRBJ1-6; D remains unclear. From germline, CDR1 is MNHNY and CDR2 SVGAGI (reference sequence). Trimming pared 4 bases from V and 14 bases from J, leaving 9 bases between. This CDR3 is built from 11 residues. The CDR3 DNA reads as TGTGCCAGCAGTTCCGAAACAGCCCTCCACTTT. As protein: CASSSETALHF.

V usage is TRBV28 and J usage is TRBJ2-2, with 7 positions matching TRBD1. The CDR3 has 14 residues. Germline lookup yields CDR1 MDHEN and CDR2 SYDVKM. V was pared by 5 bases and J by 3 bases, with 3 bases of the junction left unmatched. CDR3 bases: TGTGCCAGCAGTGAACAGGGGTACACCGGGGAGCTGTTTTTT. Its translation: CASSEQGYTGELFF.

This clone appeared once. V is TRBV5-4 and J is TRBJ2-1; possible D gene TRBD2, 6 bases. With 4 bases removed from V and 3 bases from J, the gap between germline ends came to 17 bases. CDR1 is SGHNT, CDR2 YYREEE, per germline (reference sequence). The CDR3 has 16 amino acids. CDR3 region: CASSPEAGRIYNEQFF. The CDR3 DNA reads TGTGCCAGCAGCCCAGAAGCGGGCCGCATCTACAATGAGCAGTTCTTC.

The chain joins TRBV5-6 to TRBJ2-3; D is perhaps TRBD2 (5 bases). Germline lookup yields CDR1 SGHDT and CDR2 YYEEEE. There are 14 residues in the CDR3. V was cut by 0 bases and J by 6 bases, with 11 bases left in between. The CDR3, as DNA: TGTGCCAGCAGCTTGGAAGGAAGAGGGGATACGCAGTATTTT. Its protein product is CASSLEGRGDTQYF.

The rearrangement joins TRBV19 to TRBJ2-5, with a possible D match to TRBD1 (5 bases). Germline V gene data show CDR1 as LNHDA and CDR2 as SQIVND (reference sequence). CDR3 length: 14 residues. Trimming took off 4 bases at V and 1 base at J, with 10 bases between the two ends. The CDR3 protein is CASSTRTPQETQYF. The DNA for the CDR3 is TGTGCCAGTAGTACCCGGACACCCCAAGAGACCCAGTACTTC.

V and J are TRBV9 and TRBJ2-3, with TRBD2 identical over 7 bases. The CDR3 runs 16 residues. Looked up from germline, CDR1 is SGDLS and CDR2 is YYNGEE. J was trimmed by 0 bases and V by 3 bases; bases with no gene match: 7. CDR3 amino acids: CASSGLAGVSTDTQYF. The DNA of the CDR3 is TGTGCCAGCAGCGGGTTGGCGGGGGTTAGCACAGATACGCAGTATTTT.

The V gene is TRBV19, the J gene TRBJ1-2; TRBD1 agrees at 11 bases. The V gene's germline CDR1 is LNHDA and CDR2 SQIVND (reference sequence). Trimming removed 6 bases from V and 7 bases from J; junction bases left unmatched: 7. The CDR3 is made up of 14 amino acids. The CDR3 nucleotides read TGTGCCAGTAGGACGGACAGGGGGCTAGGTGGCTACACCTTC. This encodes CASRTDRGLGGYTF.

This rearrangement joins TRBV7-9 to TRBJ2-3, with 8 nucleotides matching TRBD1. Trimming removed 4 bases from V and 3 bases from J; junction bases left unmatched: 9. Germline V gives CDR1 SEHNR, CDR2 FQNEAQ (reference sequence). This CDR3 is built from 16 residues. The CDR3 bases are TGTGCCAGCAGCTCCACAGGGGGGTTAATTACAGATACGCAGTATTTT. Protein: CASSSTGGLITDTQYF.

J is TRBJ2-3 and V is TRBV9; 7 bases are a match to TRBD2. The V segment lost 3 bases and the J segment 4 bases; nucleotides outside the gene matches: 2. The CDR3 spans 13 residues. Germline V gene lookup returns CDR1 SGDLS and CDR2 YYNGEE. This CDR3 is CASSAGLADTQYF. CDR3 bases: TGTGCCAGCAGCGCCGGACTAGCAGATACGCAGTATTTT.

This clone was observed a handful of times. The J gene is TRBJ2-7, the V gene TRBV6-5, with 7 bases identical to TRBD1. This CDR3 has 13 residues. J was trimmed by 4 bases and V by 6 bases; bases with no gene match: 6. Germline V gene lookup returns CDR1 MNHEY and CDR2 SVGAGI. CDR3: CASRRSGGYEQYF. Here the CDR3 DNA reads TGTGCCAGCAGGCGGTCAGGGGGTTACGAGCAGTACTTC.

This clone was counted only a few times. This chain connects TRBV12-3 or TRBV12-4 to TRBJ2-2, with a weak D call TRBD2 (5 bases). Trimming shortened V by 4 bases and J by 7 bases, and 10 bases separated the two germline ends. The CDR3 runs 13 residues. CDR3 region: CASSYEGVGELFF. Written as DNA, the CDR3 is TGTGCCAGCAGTTACGAGGGCGTCGGGGAGCTGTTTTTT.

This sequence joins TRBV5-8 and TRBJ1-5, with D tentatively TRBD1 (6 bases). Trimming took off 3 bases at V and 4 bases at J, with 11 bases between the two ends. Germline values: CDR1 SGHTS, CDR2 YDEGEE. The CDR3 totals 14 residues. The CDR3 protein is CASSSRGRNQPQHF. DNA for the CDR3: TGTGCCAGCAGCTCGAGGGGGAGAAATCAGCCCCAGCATTTT.